The following is a TCR beta chain sequence with its context. Measured with immunoSEQ multiplex PCR; TCRdb has only the in-frame clones, and not every one. The data contain fewer than 400,000 clones, about 83% of them singletons. Germline CDR1 MNHEY, CDR2 SMNVEV (reference sequence). The CDR3 totals 13 residues. Trimming left V 5 bases short and J 1 base short, with 6 bases between. This sample is part of a study of blood T cell repertoires in COVID-19. Study information: Whether acute or convalescent, the COVID-19 samples came from the United States, Italy and Spain.

This rearrangement joins TRBV27 to TRBJ1-3; D not resolved. Sample: PBMCs or T cells enriched from blood (not recorded which). The receptor's source is a woman in her forties or fifties who had recovered from COVID-19. This CDR3 reads CASSQDSGNTIYF. For the CDR3, the DNA is TGTGCCAGCAGTCAGGATTCTGGAAACACCATATATTTT.